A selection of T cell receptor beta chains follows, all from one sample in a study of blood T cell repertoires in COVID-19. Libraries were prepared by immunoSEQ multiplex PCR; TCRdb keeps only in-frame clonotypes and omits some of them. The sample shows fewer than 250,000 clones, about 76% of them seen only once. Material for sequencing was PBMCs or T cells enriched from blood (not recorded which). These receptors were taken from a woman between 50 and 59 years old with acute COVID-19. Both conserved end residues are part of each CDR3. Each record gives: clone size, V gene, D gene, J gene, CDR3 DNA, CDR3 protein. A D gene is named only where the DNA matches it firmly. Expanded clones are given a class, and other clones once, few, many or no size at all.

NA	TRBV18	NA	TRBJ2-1	TGTGCCAGCTCACCCGAACGGACAGTTTACAATGAGCAGTTCTTC	CASSPERTVYNEQFF
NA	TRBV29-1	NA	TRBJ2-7	TGCAGCGTTGGTACGTCTACCTACGAGCAGTACTTC	CSVGTSTYEQYF
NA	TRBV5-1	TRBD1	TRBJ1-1	TGCGCCAGCAGCTCGGCCGGGACAGGGAACACTGAAGCTTTCTTT	CASSSAGTGNTEAFF
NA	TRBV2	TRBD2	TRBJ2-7	TGTGCCAGCAGTGGGGGCCAGCGGGGCGAGCAGTACTTC	CASSGGQRGEQYF
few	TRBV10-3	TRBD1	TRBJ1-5	TGTGCCATCAGTGAGGTGGGACAGGGAGGTCAGCCCCAGCATTTT	CAISEVGQGGQPQHF
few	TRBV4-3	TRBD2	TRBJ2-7	TGCGCCAGCAGCCAAACGGGACTAGCGGGGGGGCCGAACGAGCAGTACTTC	CASSQTGLAGGPNEQYF
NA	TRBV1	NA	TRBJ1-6	TGCACCAGCAGCCAAGATACAGGGGGGGATTCACCCCTCCACTTT	CTSSQDTGGDSPLHF
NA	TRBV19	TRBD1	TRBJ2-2	TGTGCCAGTAGACCAGAGAACAGGGGGAACACCGGGGAGCTGTTTTTT	CASRPENRGNTGELFF
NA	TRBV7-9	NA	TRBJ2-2	TGTGCCAGCCTGTACGGCAGGGTGAAAACCGGGGAGCTGTTTTTT	CASLYGRVKTGELFF
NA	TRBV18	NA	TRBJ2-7	TGTGCCAGCTCACCGTCGGTTCTACACGAGCAGTACTTC	CASSPSVLHEQYF
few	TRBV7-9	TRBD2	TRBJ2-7	TGTGCCAGCAGCATCCTCGCGGGAGGTCCCTACGAGCAGTACTTC	CASSILAGGPYEQYF
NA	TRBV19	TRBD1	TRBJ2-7	TGTGCCAGTAGTATCTGGACAGGGGGCCTTTACGAGCAGTACTTC	CASSIWTGGLYEQYF
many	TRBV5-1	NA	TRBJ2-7	TGCGCCAGCAGCTTAGGAGGTGGTCTCGTTCAGTACTTC	CASSLGGGLVQYF
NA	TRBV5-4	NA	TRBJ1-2	TGTGCCAGCAGCAACCCCGAGCCGAACTATGGCTACACCTTC	CASSNPEPNYGYTF
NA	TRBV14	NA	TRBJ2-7	TGTGCCAGCAGCCAAGGACCGAGCGGATTTCTCTACGAGCAGTACTTC	CASSQGPSGFLYEQYF
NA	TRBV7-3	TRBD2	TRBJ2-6	TGTGCCAGCAGCTTAACGGCTAGCGGGACTACTGGGGCCAACGTCCTGACTTTC	CASSLTASGTTGANVLTF
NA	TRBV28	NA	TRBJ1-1	TGTGCCAGCAGTTCCCTGTTCGGGGGGAACACTGAAGCTTTCTTT	CASSSLFGGNTEAFF
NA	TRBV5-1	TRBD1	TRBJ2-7	TGCGCCAGCAGCTCGGGACAGACCTACGAGCAGTACTTC	CASSSGQTYEQYF
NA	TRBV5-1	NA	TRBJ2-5	TGCGCCAGCAGCTTGGGGGGCCCACAGGAGACCCAGTACTTC	CASSLGGPQETQYF
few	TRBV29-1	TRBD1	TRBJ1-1	TGCAGCGTCCTGGGACAGACGCTTGAAGCTTTCTTT	CSVLGQTLEAFF
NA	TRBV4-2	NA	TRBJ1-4	TGTGCCAGCAGCCAAACCGGACTTTCGGGGTTCCTTTTT	CASSQTGLSGFLF
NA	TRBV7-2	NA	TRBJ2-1	TGTGCCAGCAGTGACATCCTTTCGATTGAGCAGTTCTTC	CASSDILSIEQFF
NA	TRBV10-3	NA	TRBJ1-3	TGTGCCATCAGAGCTGAGGCTTTGGGAAACACCATATATTTT	CAIRAEALGNTIYF
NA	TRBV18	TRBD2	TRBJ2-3	TGTGCCAGCTCACCATCAATAGCGGGGAGCACAGATACGCAGTATTTT	CASSPSIAGSTDTQYF
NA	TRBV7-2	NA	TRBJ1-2	TGTGCCAGCAGCCGCGAGACAGGAAACTATGGCTACACCTTC	CASSRETGNYGYTF
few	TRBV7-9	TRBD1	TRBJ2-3	TGTGCCAGCAGCCCAGAGTCAGGGGGCTTTAGCGCCTACACAGATACGCAGTATTTT	CASSPESGGFSAYTDTQYF
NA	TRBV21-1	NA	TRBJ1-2	TGTGCCAGCAGCACCCAGGGTCCCAGGGGCTACACCTTC	CASSTQGPRGYTF
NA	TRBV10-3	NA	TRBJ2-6	TGTGCCATCAGTGACTCCTCTGGGGCCAACGTCCTGACTTTC	CAISDSSGANVLTF
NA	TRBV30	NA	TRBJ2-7	TGTGCCTGGAGTTTTGGCGGTACCGAGCAGTACTTC	CAWSFGGTEQYF
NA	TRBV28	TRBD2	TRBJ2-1	TGTGCCAGCAGGTTAGCGGGAACCTCGGGGAATGAGCAGTTCTTC	CASRLAGTSGNEQFF
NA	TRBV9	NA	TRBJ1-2	TGTGCCAGCAGCGTAGGGACAGACCTGTATGGCTACACCTTC	CASSVGTDLYGYTF
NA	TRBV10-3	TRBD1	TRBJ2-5	TGTGCCATCAGCGGACAGGGGCACGAGACCCAGTACTTC	CAISGQGHETQYF
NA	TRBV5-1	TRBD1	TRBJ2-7	TGCGCCAGCAGCTACTCCGGACAGGGCTACGAGCAGTACTTC	CASSYSGQGYEQYF
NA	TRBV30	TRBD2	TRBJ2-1	TGTGCCTGGAGTACAGGGACTAGCGGGACCAATGAGCAGTTCTTC	CAWSTGTSGTNEQFF
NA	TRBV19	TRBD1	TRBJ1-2	TGTGCCAGTAGTATACTCTTTACGGACAGGGGCTCTGACTATGGCTACACCTTC	CASSILFTDRGSDYGYTF
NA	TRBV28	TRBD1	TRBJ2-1	TGTGCCAGCAGTTTATCGAGGGACAGGGTCTCCTACAATGAGCAGTTCTTC	CASSLSRDRVSYNEQFF
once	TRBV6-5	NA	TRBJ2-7	TGTGCCAGCAGACTCAGAGACAGGATTTTTCGGTACTTC	CASRLRDRIFRYF
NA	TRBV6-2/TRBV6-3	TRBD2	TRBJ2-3	TGTGCCAGCAGGCCTGGGGGGACTAGCGGCACAGATACGCAGTATTTT	CASRPGGTSGTDTQYF
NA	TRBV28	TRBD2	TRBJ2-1	TGTGCCAGCAGTTCCCCACGGACTAGCGGGTTCTACAATGAGCAGTTCTTC	CASSSPRTSGFYNEQFF
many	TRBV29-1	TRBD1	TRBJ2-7	TGCAGCGCGAAACCGGGACAGGGGTCCTACGAGCAGTACTTC	CSAKPGQGSYEQYF
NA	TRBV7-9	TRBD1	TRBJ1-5	TGTGCCAGCAGCCGTCAGGGGGCTAATCAGCCCCAGCATTTT	CASSRQGANQPQHF
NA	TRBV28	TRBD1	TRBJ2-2	TGTGCCAGCAGTCCGATCGACAGGGACGGCGGGGAGCTGTTTTTT	CASSPIDRDGGELFF
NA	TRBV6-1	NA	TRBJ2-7	TGTGCCAGCAGTGAGGTATCTGGGAGCTCCTACGAGCAGTACTTC	CASSEVSGSSYEQYF
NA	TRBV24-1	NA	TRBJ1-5	TGTGCCACCAGTGTGAGGGGCAATCAGCCCCAGCATTTT	CATSVRGNQPQHF
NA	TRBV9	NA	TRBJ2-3	TGTGCCAGCAGCGCCCAGGGTACAGATACGCAGTATTTT	CASSAQGTDTQYF
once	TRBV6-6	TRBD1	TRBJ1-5	TGTGCCAGCAGTCCGGGACAGCCCAATCAGCCCCAGCATTTT	CASSPGQPNQPQHF
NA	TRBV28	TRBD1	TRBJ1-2	TGTGCCAGCAGTGGGGACAGGGAGCGCTACACCTTC	CASSGDRERYTF
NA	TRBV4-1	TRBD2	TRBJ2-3	TGCGCCAGCAGCCAAGAAGGTTCTAGCGGGGGTAGCACAGATACGCAGTATTTT	CASSQEGSSGGSTDTQYF
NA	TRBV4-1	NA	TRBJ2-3	TGCGCCAGCAGCCCCGGAACAGGGACAAGCACAGATACGCAGTATTTT	CASSPGTGTSTDTQYF
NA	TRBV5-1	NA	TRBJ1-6	TGCGCCAGCAGCCAGTACTCCTATAATTCACCCCTCCACTTT	CASSQYSYNSPLHF
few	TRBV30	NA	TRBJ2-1	TGTGCCTGGAGTGTATTGCGGAACAATGAGCAGTTCTTC	CAWSVLRNNEQFF
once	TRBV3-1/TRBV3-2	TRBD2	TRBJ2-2	TGTGCCAGCAGGATACTAGCGGGGGGAGACACCGGGGAGCTGTTTTTT	CASRILAGGDTGELFF
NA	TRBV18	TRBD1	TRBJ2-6	TGTGCCAGCTCACCTTATAACATAGGGACAGGCCAGTCTGGGGCCAACGTCCTGACTTTC	CASSPYNIGTGQSGANVLTF